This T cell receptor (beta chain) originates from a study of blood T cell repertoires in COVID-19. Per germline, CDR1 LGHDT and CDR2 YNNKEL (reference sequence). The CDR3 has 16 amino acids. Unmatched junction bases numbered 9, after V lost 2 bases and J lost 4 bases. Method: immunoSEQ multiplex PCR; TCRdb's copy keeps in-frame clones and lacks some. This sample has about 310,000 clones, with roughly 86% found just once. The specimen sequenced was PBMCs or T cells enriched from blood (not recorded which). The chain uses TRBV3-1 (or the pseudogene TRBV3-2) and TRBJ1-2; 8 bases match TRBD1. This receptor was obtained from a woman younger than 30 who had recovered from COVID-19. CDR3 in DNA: TGTGCCAGCAGCCAACAAGCAGGGGGCGTCATCTATGGCTACACCTTC. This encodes CASSQQAGGVIYGYTF.